These T cell receptor beta chains were read from a single sample in a study of immune cell composition in non-small cell lung cancer. Here immunoSEQ multiplex PCR was the method, and the copy in TCRdb shows in-frame clones only, minus some. The sample yields about 4,900 clones, roughly 80% seen once. Sequencing used lung tumor tissue. These receptors were obtained from a human donor with non-small cell lung cancer. Both conserved end residues are part of each CDR3. D genes are given only for firm matches. Clone size, where shown, is once, few, many, or a class for clones that have expanded.

few	TRBV6-5	TRBJ1-6	NA	TGTGCCAGCACCATGGGAGGGAATAATTCACCCCTCCACTTT	CASTMGGNNSPLHF
few	TRBV5-6	TRBJ2-7	TRBD1	TGTGCCAGCAGCGCGGGACAGGGGGCCTACGAGCAGTACTTC	CASSAGQGAYEQYF
NA	TRBV15	TRBJ1-1	NA	TGTGCCACCAGCAGAGATCGAGCGGTTGTGGACACTGAAGCTTTCTTT	CATSRDRAVVDTEAFF
NA	TRBV9	TRBJ2-1	NA	TGTGCCAGCAGGCCTCAGACGGGGGACTACAATGAGCAGTTCTTC	CASRPQTGDYNEQFF
NA	TRBV7-8	TRBJ1-2	NA	TGTGCCAGCAGCTTAAATCTACAGGGCCGCGGCTACACCTTC	CASSLNLQGRGYTF
NA	TRBV27	TRBJ2-5	NA	TGTGCCAGCAGTTTCGGCAGAAGGGAGCGTCCTTATGAGACCCAGTACTTC	CASSFGRRERPYETQYF
NA	TRBV5-5	TRBJ1-5	NA	TGTGCCAGCAGCTTGTGGGGGGAGGGCAATCAGCCCCAGCATTTT	CASSLWGEGNQPQHF
NA	TRBV9	TRBJ2-3	NA	TGTGCCAGCAGCGCAATAAGAGCTAGCACAGATACGCAGTATTTT	CASSAIRASTDTQYF
NA	TRBV29-1	TRBJ1-1	TRBD1	TGCAGCGTTGAAGGGAGACAGGGGGCTTACACTGAAGCTTTCTTT	CSVEGRQGAYTEAFF
few	TRBV7-2	TRBJ2-1	TRBD2	TGTGCCAGCAGCCCTTGGGGCGGGGGGGCCAATGAGCAGTTCTTC	CASSPWGGGANEQFF
hyperexpanded	TRBV4-1	TRBJ1-1	TRBD1	TGCGCCAGCAGCTCCCAACAGGGGGAAAGGGGAGAAGCTTTCTTT	CASSSQQGERGEAFF
NA	TRBV18	TRBJ1-1	NA	TGTGCCAGCTCTCTATCAGGGGCAGCCACTGAAGCTTTCTTT	CASSLSGAATEAFF
medium-sized	TRBV27	TRBJ1-6	NA	TGTGCCAGCAGTCCTACCTATAATTCACCCCTCCACTTT	CASSPTYNSPLHF
NA	TRBV13	TRBJ1-3	NA	TGTGCCAGCAGCTTAGGCCTCGGGACTCCTATCTCTGGAAACACCATATATTTT	CASSLGLGTPISGNTIYF
medium-sized	TRBV7-9	TRBJ1-1	TRBD1	TGTGCCAGCAGCTTTTGGACAGGGACGGTAGTTAAAGCTTTCTTT	CASSFWTGTVVKAFF
NA	TRBV5-4	TRBJ2-2	TRBD1	TGTGCCAGCAGCTCAGCCACAGGGGGCCGGACCGGGGAGCTGTTTTTT	CASSSATGGRTGELFF
NA	TRBV2	TRBJ1-4	NA	TGTGCCAGCAGCTCCCAGTGGACTAATGAAAAACTGTTTTTT	CASSSQWTNEKLFF
NA	TRBV28	TRBJ1-5	NA	TGTGCCAGCAGTTCCCCAGGGGCATATCAGCCCCAGCATTTT	CASSSPGAYQPQHF
NA	TRBV29-1	TRBJ1-4	NA	TGCAGCGTTGCGAGTTTGGGGGGGGTAAATGAAAAACTGTTTTTT	CSVASLGGVNEKLFF
NA	TRBV6-5	TRBJ2-1	TRBD2	TGTGCCAGCAGTTACGTCCTAGCGGGCCTTGGTGAGCAGTTCTTC	CASSYVLAGLGEQFF
NA	TRBV6-4	TRBJ2-1	TRBD2	TGTGCCAGCAGTGAGGAAGCGGGGGGCCTCGGGGAGCAGTTCTTC	CASSEEAGGLGEQFF
few	TRBV6-5	TRBJ1-2	TRBD1	TGTGCCAGCACCAACCAGGGGGGAGCTTATGGCTACACCTTC	CASTNQGGAYGYTF
NA	TRBV19	TRBJ1-3	NA	TGTGCCAGTAGTATGGGGGCGACTGGAAACACCATATATTTT	CASSMGATGNTIYF
NA	TRBV6-6	TRBJ1-5	TRBD1	TGTGCCAGCAGTTACTCAGGGGACAGGGTCCAGCCCCAGCATTTT	CASSYSGDRVQPQHF
NA	TRBV2	TRBJ2-5	NA	TGTGCCAGCAGCCCCCAGGGGGAGACCCAGTACTTC	CASSPQGETQYF
few	TRBV6-6	TRBJ1-4	NA	TGTGCCAGCAGTTACTCGACTGCCGTTGGTGAAAAACTGTTTTTT	CASSYSTAVGEKLFF
NA	TRBV19	TRBJ2-1	TRBD1	TGTGCCAGTAGAGAGGGACAGGGGGTCACACCCTCATACAATGAGCAGTTCTTC	CASREGQGVTPSYNEQFF
NA	TRBV5-5	TRBJ2-1	TRBD2	TGTGCCAGCAGCACCGGGACTAGATACAATGAGCAGTTCTTC	CASSTGTRYNEQFF
NA	TRBV19	TRBJ2-1	TRBD2	TGTGCCAGTAGTATTCTAGCGGGGGGAGATGAGCAGTTCTTC	CASSILAGGDEQFF
NA	TRBV2	TRBJ2-7	TRBD2	TGTGCCAGCTCAGCGGGGACCGTCGGGGAGCAGTACTTC	CASSAGTVGEQYF
NA	TRBV28	TRBJ1-4	TRBD1	TGTGCCAGCTTATTAGAGGGGGCTGAAAAACTGTTTTTT	CASLLEGAEKLFF
NA	TRBV7-8	TRBJ2-7	TRBD1	TGTGCCAGCAGCTCGCCGGGACAGGGGTACGAGCAGTACTTC	CASSSPGQGYEQYF
NA	TRBV29-1	TRBJ1-2	TRBD1	TGCAGCGTTTTGCTGCAGGGGGGCGGTGGCTACACCTTC	CSVLLQGGGGYTF
NA	TRBV6-1	TRBJ2-5	NA	TGTGCCAGCAGTGATTGGGTCGGGGAGACCCAGTACTTC	CASSDWVGETQYF
NA	TRBV21-1	TRBJ1-1	NA	TGTGCCAGCAGCAAACCTGGGGGGGGGTACGCGAACACTGAAGCTTTCTTT	CASSKPGGGYANTEAFF
once	TRBV19	TRBJ2-1	NA	TGTGCCAGTAGTATAGGGGGAGGACAGGCTTACAATGAGCAGTTCTTC	CASSIGGGQAYNEQFF
NA	TRBV27	TRBJ1-6	TRBD1	TGTGCCAGCAGACTGGCCGGGACAGGGCTAAGGTCCTATAATTCACCCCTCCACTTT	CASRLAGTGLRSYNSPLHF
NA	TRBV5-8	TRBJ2-3	TRBD1	TGTGCCAGCAGCTCGGGCAGGACAGGGGGCACAGATACGCAGTATTTT	CASSSGRTGGTDTQYF
NA	TRBV5-4	TRBJ2-3	NA	TGTGCCAGCAGAGACAGAACGGGGGCAGATACGCAGTATTTT	CASRDRTGADTQYF
NA	TRBV6-5	TRBJ1-1	NA	TGTGCCAGCAGTTACTCGAAGGCACAGGCTTTCTTT	CASSYSKAQAFF
NA	TRBV18	TRBJ2-3	TRBD1	TGTGCCAGCTCATCAGATGACAGGGCGCGTACGCAGTATTTT	CASSSDDRARTQYF
NA	TRBV29-1	TRBJ2-5	NA	TGCAGCGGGACAGTTCCCCCAGAGACCCAGTACTTC	CSGTVPPETQYF